This TCR beta chain comes out of a study of T cells after somatic rescue of genetic block. Only in-frame clones appear in the TCRdb table, and some are missing; sequencing was by immunoSEQ multiplex PCR. This table holds around 52,000 clones, 90% to 96% found once. The source is a child in the first two years of life. Material for sequencing was peripheral blood mononuclear cells (PBMCs).

CDR3 amino acids: CASSRLDRGLGYTF. In DNA form, the CDR3 reads TGTGCCAGCAGTCGGTTAGACAGGGGGCTTGGCTACACCTTC. The chain is built from TRBV2 and TRBJ1-2; TRBD1 agrees at 10 bases. The CDR3 runs 14 residues. Germline V gene sequence: CDR1 SNHLY, CDR2 FYNNEI. The V gene end was trimmed by 5 bases and the J gene end by 7 bases; junction bases not matched to a gene: 7.